The next 19 T cell receptor beta chains were all read from a single sample in a study of cytotoxic CD8 clonotypes in ibrutinib-treated CLL. Measured with immunoSEQ multiplex PCR; TCRdb has only the in-frame clones, and not every one. The data hold 200,000 to 250,000 clones, with 79% observed a single time. The sample in question was PBMCs, obtained after 12 months of ibrutinib treatment. These receptors all stem from a human donor with chronic lymphocytic leukemia.

The rearrangement uses TRBV27 and TRBJ2-1; 9 nucleotides match TRBD2. This CDR3 spans 14 amino acids. After removal of 3 bases from V and 4 bases from J, the junction contained 1 base not matched to a gene. Germline lookup yields CDR1 MNHEY and CDR2 SMNVEV (reference sequence). The CDR3 protein is CASSFAGGYNEQFF. The CDR3 region has the DNA TGTGCCAGCAGTTTTGCGGGGGGGTACAATGAGCAGTTCTTC.

This clone was counted between two and nine times. This chain uses TRBV2 with TRBJ2-1; D perhaps matches TRBD2 (5 bases). Germline V gives CDR1 SNHLY, CDR2 FYNNEI. The V end lost 3 bases, the J end lost 6 bases, and 15 bases lay between the germline ends. The CDR3 sequence is 15 residues long. The CDR3 protein is CASSDLGRRSNEQFF. In nucleotides, the CDR3 is TGTGCCAGCAGTGATTTGGGCAGGAGGAGCAATGAGCAGTTCTTC.

The rearrangement links TRBV19 to TRBJ2-1; D perhaps matches TRBD2 (6 bases). Per the germline V gene, CDR1 is LNHDA and CDR2 is SQIVND (reference sequence). Between the trimmed V and J ends, which lost 5 bases and 4 bases, there was a span of 9 bases. This CDR3 contains 13 residues. In DNA form, the CDR3 reads TGTGCCAGTAGTTCTGGGAGGTACAATGAGCAGTTCTTC. This encodes CASSSGRYNEQFF. Drawing the rest from reference TRBV19 and TRBJ2-1, the complete variable domain is DGGITQSPKYLFRKEGQNVTLSCEQNLNHDAMYWYRQDPGQGLRLIYYSQIVNDFQKGDIAEGYSVSREKKESFPLTVTSAQKNPTAFYLCASSSGRYNEQFFGPGTRLTVL.

The chain joins TRBV7-6 to TRBJ2-1; D is ambiguous. Germline-derived CDR1 and CDR2 are SGHVS and FNYEAQ. V was pared by 3 bases and J by 6 bases, with 6 bases between. This CDR3 has 12 amino acids. Here the CDR3 reads CASSFYGNEQFF. The CDR3 DNA sequence: TGTGCCAGCAGCTTTTACGGCAATGAGCAGTTCTTC.

CDR3 DNA sequence: TGTGCCAGCAGGGGGGGAAGCTCCTATAATTCACCCCTCCACTTT. Translating it yields CASRGGSSYNSPLHF. The genes are TRBV11-2 and TRBJ1-6, with D perhaps matching TRBD1 (5 bases). Germline V gives CDR1 SGHAT, CDR2 FQNNGV. CDR3 length: 15 amino acids. Trimming cost V 6 bases and J 0 bases, with 9 bases left between them.

This clone was observed a few times. The chain has TRBV7-9 and TRBJ2-5; D may be TRBD1 or TRBD2 (5 bases each). Germline loops: CDR1 SEHNR, CDR2 FQNEAQ (reference sequence). The V and J ends lost 5 bases and 3 bases respectively, with 10 bases between them. The CDR3 covers 13 residues. CDR3 loop: CASSRDVEETQYF. In DNA form, the CDR3 reads TGTGCCAGCAGCCGGGACGTCGAAGAGACCCAGTACTTC.

This chain joins TRBV7-9 and TRBJ1-2; D is ambiguous. Germline V gene sequence: CDR1 SEHNR, CDR2 FQNEAQ (reference sequence). The CDR3 sequence is 15 residues long. V was pared by 5 bases and J by 4 bases, with 17 bases between. DNA for the CDR3: TGTGCCAGCAGCCCCTTTCGACTGGAAGCCTATGGCTACACCTTC. It translates to CASSPFRLEAYGYTF.

J is TRBJ2-6 and V is TRBV9, with D uncertain. The CDR3 is made up of 15 amino acids. Germline loops: CDR1 SGDLS, CDR2 YYNGEE. The germline V and J ends were trimmed by 3 bases and 1 base, with 8 bases remaining between them. The DNA of the CDR3 is TGTGCCAGCAGCGCCCCTATTTCTGGGGCCAACGTCCTGACTTTC. The encoded protein is CASSAPISGANVLTF.

The chain employs TRBV18 and TRBJ2-7; D may be TRBD1 (5 bases). This CDR3 region has 15 residues. Per germline, CDR1 KGHSH and CDR2 LQKENI. Trimming removed 3 bases from V and 5 bases from J, with 17 bases in between. The CDR3 sequence is CASSPPSTRANEQYF. CDR3 sequence (DNA): TGTGCCAGCTCACCTCCTTCTACCAGGGCAAACGAGCAGTACTTC.

This clone was counted once. This chain connects TRBV25-1 to TRBJ2-3; 9 bases are shared with TRBD1. V trimming: 4 bases; J trimming: 2 bases; junction bases outside the gene matches: 4. The CDR3 runs to 15 residues. Germline loops: CDR1 MGHDK, CDR2 SYGVNS. CDR3 DNA: TGTGCCAGCAGTGGGGACAGGGTCTACACAGATACGCAGTATTTT. Its translation is CASSGDRVYTDTQYF.

This clone was detected a few times. The chain joins TRBV4-2 to TRBJ2-1; 13 nucleotides match TRBD2. CDR1 is LGHNA and CDR2 is YNFKEQ in the germline V gene. The CDR3 is made up of 17 amino acids. Trimming cost V 1 base and J 5 bases; bases outside gene matches: 5. Written as DNA, the CDR3 is TGTGCCAGCAGCCAAGCCGGACTAGCGGGGGTTCACAATGAGCAGTTCTTC. Translating gives CASSQAGLAGVHNEQFF.

The gene calls are TRBV2 and TRBJ1-2; D perhaps matches TRBD1 (5 bases). V was shortened by 6 bases and J by 7 bases, with 18 bases between the two germline ends. This CDR3 has 14 amino acids. CDR1 and CDR2 (germline): SNHLY, FYNNEI. The CDR3 region is CASSHEGEAGGYTF. The CDR3 coding sequence is TGTGCCAGCAGCCACGAAGGGGAAGCCGGTGGCTACACCTTC.

The chain is built from TRBV7-6 and TRBJ2-3, with 7 positions matching TRBD2. The length of the CDR3 is 14 residues. Germline V gene data show CDR1 as SGHVS and CDR2 as FNYEAQ. V trimming: 0 bases; J trimming: 6 bases; junction bases outside the gene matches: 3. The CDR3 spells CASSLARGVDTQYF. The CDR3 DNA is TGTGCCAGCAGCTTAGCACGGGGGGTGGATACGCAGTATTTT.

This chain uses TRBV2 with TRBJ2-7; no reliable D call. Germline-derived CDR1 and CDR2 are SNHLY and FYNNEI. The CDR3 covers 12 residues. The CDR3 nucleotides read TGTGCTATTCTGGTGTTCGGCTACGAGCAGTACTTC. It yields the protein CAILVFGYEQYF.

V is TRBV9 and J is TRBJ1-3; D unclear. The CDR3 totals 15 residues. V lost 4 bases to trimming and J lost 4 bases, with 15 bases between them. In germline, CDR1 is SGDLS, CDR2 YYNGEE. The CDR3 here is CASSPRGSSGNTIYF. The CDR3 DNA follows: TGTGCCAGCAGCCCTCGGGGAAGCTCAGGAAACACCATATATTTT. The variable domain in full, with the rest retrieved from reference TRBV9 and TRBJ1-3, is DSGVTQTPKHLITATGQRVTLRCSPRSGDLSVYWYQQSLDQGLQFLIQYYNGEERAKGNILERFSAQQFPDLHSELNLSSLELGDSALYFCASSPRGSSGNTIYFGEGSWLTVV.

Worth noting for this clone: One end of the junction fails to match germline, which may point to a read error. V is TRBV14 and J is TRBJ2-1; D unresolved. Germline CDR1 SGHDN, CDR2 FVKESK. The CDR3 contains 15 residues. The CDR3 sequence: CASSQGPYSYNEQFF. Written as DNA, the CDR3 is TGTGCCAGCAGTCAAGGGCCCTATTCCTACAATGAGCAGTTCTTC.

The chain combines TRBV28 with TRBJ2-2, with D unresolved. CDR3 size: 14 residues. Trimming took off 2 bases at V and 6 bases at J, with 10 bases between the two ends. Germline-derived CDR1 and CDR2 are MDHEN and SYDVKM. CDR3 sequence (DNA): TGTGCCAGCAGTTTAAGTGGGCTGTCCGGGGAGCTGTTTTTT. This encodes CASSLSGLSGELFF.

With respect to this clone: Other DNA sequences from this sample encode an identical CDR3 as well. The chain has TRBV6-1 and TRBJ2-7; TRBD1 matches 8 bases. With V trimmed by 0 bases and J by 4 bases, 2 bases remained unmatched. Germline V gene sequence: CDR1 MNHNS, CDR2 SASEGT. This CDR3 is 14 amino acids long. CDR3 sequence: CASSEAGTGYEQYF. As DNA, the CDR3 is TGTGCCAGCAGTGAAGCCGGGACAGGTTACGAGCAGTACTTC.

This chain joins TRBV6-6 and TRBJ2-3, with D unresolved. The V and J ends lost 8 bases and 6 bases respectively, with 12 bases between them. CDR1 MNHNY and CDR2 SVGAGI come from the germline V gene (reference sequence). The CDR3 extends over 12 amino acids. CDR3 amino acids: CASSALSDTQYF. The CDR3 DNA is TGTGCCAGCTCCGCCCTTTCGGATACGCAGTATTTT.